This entry concerns a single TCR beta chain. This record comes from a study of blood T cell repertoires in COVID-19. Study summary: Both acute and convalescent COVID-19 samples were obtained from the United States, Italy and Spain.

Generated by immunoSEQ multiplex PCR, the TCRdb table keeps only in-frame clones and is missing some. The sample has 200,000 to 250,000 clones; just under 90% are singletons. The CDR3 runs to 21 residues. Germline CDR1 reads SGHRS; CDR2 reads YFSETQ. V was pared by 1 base and J by 1 base, with 20 bases of the junction left unmatched. The chain has TRBV5-1 and TRBJ2-5, with 9 nucleotides matching TRBD2. Sequencing input: peripheral blood. This receptor was taken from a man aged 30-40 years with COVID-19, enrolled during active disease. The CDR3 region has the DNA TGCGCCAGCAGCTTGACCGGGCCTATGGCTAGCGGGGCCCCTCGCCAAGAGACCCAGTACTTC. The encoded protein is CASSLTGPMASGAPRQETQYF.